This T cell receptor (beta chain) was observed in a study of shared clonotypes between healthy human individuals (dated by TCRdb to the early 2020s). Regarding the research as a whole: The cohort included three men and two women between 18 and 49 years of age. The study deeply sequenced blood TCR repertoires of about 5 healthy adults to estimate repertoire size and the extent of clonotype sharing between individuals. Each donor's leukapheresis produced roughly between roughly 0.9 and 9 billion PBMCs. Per donor, three plates each were used for CD4 naive and CD4 memory, two for CD8 naive, and one for CD8 memory. Libraries were prepared and TCR repertoires were sequenced by different laboratories using diverse techniques, in order to increase sequencing depth and limit assay-specific biases.

Reading the germline V gene gives CDR1 MNHNS and CDR2 SASEGT. V is pruned by 5 bases and J by 4 bases, leaving 7 bases of the junction without a gene match. The CDR3 runs 14 amino acids, cysteine and phenylalanine included. The only DNA kept is the CDR3, 42 bases in frame from the first base. For the CD8 naive samples, CD45RO-negative cells were positively selected for CCR7, yielding a CD45RA+CCR7+ population from which TemRA cells were excluded. The donors were healthy, HIV-negative adults with no recently reported acute infections or vaccinations. Only Caucasian adults living in Nashville, Tennessee, USA were represented among the donors. Blood was collected by leukapheresis, and PBMCs were isolated by Ficoll-Histopaque density gradient centrifugation and then cryopreserved in liquid nitrogen vapor phase. Analytical flow cytometry was used to check the purity and quantity of every magnetically sorted T cell population. Genomic DNA was isolated from each sorted fraction and quantified by UV absorbance on a Nanodrop 2000c.

TCR CDR3 regions were amplified from genomic DNA by multiplex PCR using the deep immunoSEQ assay. For each cell subset, the extracted genomic DNA was distributed evenly across all wells of several immunoSEQ 96-well plates, and each plate served as one replicate. For sorted subsets, 150 to 200 ng genomic DNA, equal to 30,000 to 35,000 T cell genomes, was loaded into each replicate PCR. Purified libraries were measured with a Qubit 3.0 fluorometer, size-checked on a Bioanalyzer 2100, and measured again with the KAPA Library Quantification kit. A separate single-read 150-cycle Illumina NextSeq 550 flow cell was used to sequence each immunoSEQ 96-well plate. In the source study's methods: Because the immunoSEQ output held only junctional sequences and lacked quality scores, the filtering could not match the filtering applied to full-length reads. To assign V/J genes and CDR3, sequences were annotated against IMGT germline references using PyIR, a Python wrapper for IgBLAST v1.9. Reads with weak V/J assignments (E-value above 1e-6), missing CDR3, stop codons, out-of-frame junctions, or ambiguous translated residues were removed. V3J clonotypes were defined as sequences sharing an identical inferred V gene, J gene, and CDR3 amino acid sequence. To compute the percentage overlap between repertoires, the number of shared unique clonotypes was divided by the size of the smaller repertoire. Richness of each repertoire was evaluated using RTK rarefaction, the Chao1 estimator, and Recon v2.1 estimates of unobserved clonotypes. OLGA was used to compute generation probabilities for all TCRbeta clonotypes that the gDNA method yielded from a few donors. In its TCRdb copy, this immuneACCESS table keeps in-frame sequences only and misses some clones. Where compared with another copy, unresolved V genes explain less than half of these, and the others have no known cause. The V and J calls and clone size come from that table; D and trimming were worked out from the DNA. This sample is represented by around 2.1 million clones; about 93% of them were singletons. The ten largest clones add up to under 2% of the sample.

About this clone itself: Its cognate antigen has yet to be identified. Base qualities are missing; no much larger clone stands one base away.

Points the paper makes about the study in general: Even with the large sequencing depth, rarefaction of the sorted-subset datasets indicated that sequencing was incomplete. Sampling was limited to blood, and TCR repertoires in tissue likely differ from TCR repertoires in blood. Pairwise subsampling led to the expectation that sequencing depth would affect the degree of clonotype sharing among donors. Naive subsets generally had larger estimated clonotype richness than memory subsets did. Compared with non-shared clonotypes, the clonotypes found in all four sorted-subset donors had higher generation probabilities. When four donors were compared, the shared fraction of clonotypes was about 5% for naive CD4, around 3.6% for naive CD8, 2% to 2.5% for memory CD4, and around 0.4% for memory CD8. Because the study included a small number of donors, the genetic and exposure-history diversity represented was limited.

Sequences were obtained from naive CD8+ T cells from PBMCs. The cell subset or site label, read with the paper, signifies: CD45RA+CCR7+. The receptor chain draws on TRBV6-1 and TRBJ1-2, with TRBD1 matching 7 junction bases. The origin of this receptor is a man aged 18 to 29 in good health. Some clones in this sample may be carry-over from other donors' samples. The CDR3 region: CASSPQGIGYGYTF. The bases read TGTGCCAGCAGTCCACAGGGGATAGGCTATGGCTACACCTTC.